This TCR beta chain was sequenced in a study of cytomegalovirus exposure and HLA in healthy donors. Findings of the study overall: A later analysis found common viral pathogens apparently linked to several of the most significant clusters. High specificity and sensitivity for cytomegalovirus status were reported for the classifier.

PCR primers comprised 60 Vbeta and 13 Jbeta primers. Some clones are missing from TCRdb's copy, which holds only in-frame ones; the method was immunoSEQ multiplex PCR. This sample has more than 150,000 clones, with 78% found just once. Deletions cut 1 base from V and 7 bases from J, with 8 bases between. The germline gives CDR1 LGHNA, CDR2 YNFKEQ. The length of the CDR3 is 13 residues. A note on this clone: What it binds is not known.

Sequencing was done on a sample of PBMCs. The sequence came from a woman between 50 and 59 years old in good health and CMV-seropositive. The chain is built from TRBV4-2 and TRBJ2-1; D is ambiguous. The CDR3 nucleotides are TGTGCCAGCAGCCAAGGATCCAGGAATGAGCAGTTCTTC. Translation gives CASSQGSRNEQFF.